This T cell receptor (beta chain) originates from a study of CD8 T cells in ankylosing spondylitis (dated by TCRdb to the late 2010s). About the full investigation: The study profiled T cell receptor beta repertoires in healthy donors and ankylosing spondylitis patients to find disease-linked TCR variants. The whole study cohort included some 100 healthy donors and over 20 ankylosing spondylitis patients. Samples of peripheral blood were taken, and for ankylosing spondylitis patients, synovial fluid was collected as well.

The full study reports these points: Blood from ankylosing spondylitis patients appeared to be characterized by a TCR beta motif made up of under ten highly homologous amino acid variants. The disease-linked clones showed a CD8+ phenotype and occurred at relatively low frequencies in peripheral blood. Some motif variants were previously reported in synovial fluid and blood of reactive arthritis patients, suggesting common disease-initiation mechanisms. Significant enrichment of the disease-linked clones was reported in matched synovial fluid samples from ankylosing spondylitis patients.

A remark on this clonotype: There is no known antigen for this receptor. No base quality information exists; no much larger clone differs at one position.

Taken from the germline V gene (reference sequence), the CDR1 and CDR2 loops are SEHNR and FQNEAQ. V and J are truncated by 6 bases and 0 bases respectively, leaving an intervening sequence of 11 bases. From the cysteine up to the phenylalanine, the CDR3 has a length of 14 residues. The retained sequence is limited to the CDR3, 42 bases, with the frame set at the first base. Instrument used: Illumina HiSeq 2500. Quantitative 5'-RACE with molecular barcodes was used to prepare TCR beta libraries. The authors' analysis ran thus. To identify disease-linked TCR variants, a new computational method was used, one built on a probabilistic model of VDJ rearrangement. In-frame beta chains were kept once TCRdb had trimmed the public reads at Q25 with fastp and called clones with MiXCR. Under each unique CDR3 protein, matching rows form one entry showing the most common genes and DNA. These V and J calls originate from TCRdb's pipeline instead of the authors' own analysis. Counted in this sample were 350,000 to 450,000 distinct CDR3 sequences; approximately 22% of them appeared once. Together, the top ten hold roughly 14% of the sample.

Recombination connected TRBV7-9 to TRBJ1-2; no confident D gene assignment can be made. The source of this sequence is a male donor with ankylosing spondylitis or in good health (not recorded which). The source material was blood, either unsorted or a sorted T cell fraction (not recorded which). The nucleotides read TGTGCCAGCAGTCCTTCGGAAGCTAACTATGGCTACACCTTC. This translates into CASSPSEANYGYTF.